One and the same sample provided the 27 T cell receptor beta chains below, sequenced in a study of CD8 T cells in Susac syndrome. Random hexamers served to reverse transcribe roughly 0.45 to 1 ug RNA. MiXCR was run by TCRdb on the immunoSEQ multiplex PCR reads, yielding one entry per CDR3 protein. This sample has a few hundred thousand distinct CDR3 sequences, with 95% found just once. Sequencing was carried out using CD4+ T cells from PBMCs. Source of these receptors: a human donor with multiple sclerosis.

The chain is built from TRBV3-1 and TRBJ2-1, with D unclear. Between the trimmed V and J ends, which lost 1 base and 14 bases, there was a span of 9 bases. The CDR3 spans 11 residues. Germline CDR1 is LGHDT and CDR2 is YNNKEL (reference sequence). CDR3 bases: TGTGCCAGCAGCCAAGCGGAAAAGGAGTTCTTC. Residues: CASSQAEKEFF.

This rearrangement joins TRBV5-1 to TRBJ1-2; 9 nucleotides agree with TRBD1. The CDR3 covers 14 residues. V shed 2 bases and J 7 bases; nucleotides not matched to a gene: 6. The V gene's germline CDR1 is SGHRS and CDR2 YFSETQ. The CDR3 DNA is TGCGCCAGCAGCTTAACAGGGGGCGCAGGTGGCTACACCTTC. This codes for CASSLTGGAGGYTF.

The rearrangement uses TRBV29-1 and TRBJ2-3; tentative D call: TRBD2 (5 bases). With 7 bases removed from V and 1 base from J, the gap between germline ends came to 12 bases. CDR1 is SQVTM, CDR2 ANQGSEA, per germline. The CDR3 totals 13 residues. This CDR3 is CSGRPGGTDTQYF. The CDR3 region has the DNA TGCAGCGGTCGCCCCGGGGGCACAGATACGCAGTATTTT.

The chain joins TRBV30 to TRBJ1-5, with D possibly being TRBD1 (5 bases). This CDR3 contains 13 residues. Germline V gives CDR1 GTSNPN, CDR2 SVGIG (reference sequence). Trimming cost V 2 bases and J 4 bases, with 9 bases left between them. The CDR3 region is CAWSKGPNQPQHF. DNA of the CDR3: TGTGCCTGGAGTAAGGGACCGAATCAGCCCCAGCATTTT.

The chain combines TRBV27 with TRBJ1-6; D unresolved. The CDR3 totals 14 residues. Trimming took 9 bases from V and 10 from J, leaving 19 bases between them. Germline CDR1 and CDR2: MNHEY and SMNVEV (reference sequence). The CDR3 spells CASSSEGNRSPLHF. CDR3 nucleotide sequence: TGTGCCAGTTCCTCAGAAGGCAATAGATCACCCCTCCACTTT.

The chain recombines TRBV7-9 with TRBJ2-3; 8 bases fit TRBD2. Per the germline V gene, CDR1 is SEHNR and CDR2 is FQNEAQ (reference sequence). This CDR3 contains 14 residues. Trimming cost V 3 bases and J 3 bases; bases outside gene matches: 2. The CDR3 DNA reads TGTGCCAGCAGCTTCGGGAGGGCTACAGATACGCAGTATTTT. It is translated as CASSFGRATDTQYF.

The rearrangement uses TRBV20-1 and TRBJ1-1; unclear D gene. Trimming stripped 3 bases from V and 5 bases from J, with 19 bases between. Germline CDR1 is DFQATT and CDR2 is SNEGSKA (reference sequence). CDR3 length: 15 amino acids. CDR3 in amino acids: CSARIGPTGGTEAFF. The CDR3, as DNA: TGCAGTGCTAGGATCGGGCCGACCGGAGGGACTGAAGCTTTCTTT.

This chain uses TRBV6-1 with TRBJ2-1; maybe TRBD1 (6 bases). CDR3 length: 15 residues. Between the trimmed V and J ends, which lost 6 bases and 4 bases, there was a span of 16 bases. Germline V CDR1 and CDR2: MNHNS, SASEGT. The CDR3 is CASSPRWGTYNEQFF. The CDR3 nucleotides read TGTGCCAGCAGCCCCCGGTGGGGGACATACAATGAGCAGTTCTTC.

The V and J genes are TRBV2 and TRBJ2-2; TRBD1 matches at 7 bases. This CDR3 is built from 15 residues. V trimming: 6 bases; J trimming: 7 bases; junction bases outside the gene matches: 11. The germline gives CDR1 SNHLY, CDR2 FYNNEI. The CDR3 spells CASRAFTGAHGELFF. The CDR3 nucleotides read TGTGCCAGCAGGGCCTTTACAGGGGCCCACGGGGAGCTGTTTTTT.

This clonotype was recorded only once. The J gene is TRBJ2-1, the V gene TRBV20-1; D unclear. V lost 6 bases, J lost 8 bases, and 14 bases lay in between. From germline, CDR1 is DFQATT and CDR2 SNEGSKA (reference sequence). The CDR3 has 12 residues. CDR3 in DNA: TGCAGTGCACCCGGGCTTGGGGATGAGCAGTTCTTC. Translating gives CSAPGLGDEQFF.

The CDR3 DNA reads TGTGCCTGGAGTCGGTTAGAGTATGGCTACACCTTC. Translation gives CAWSRLEYGYTF. The chain employs TRBV30 and TRBJ1-2; no clear D gene. This CDR3 spans 12 amino acids. CDR1 and CDR2 (germline): GTSNPN, SVGIG (reference sequence). Trimming removed 2 bases at V and 5 bases at J, with 9 bases between.

V and J are TRBV2 and TRBJ2-6; D remains unclear. Deletions cut 5 bases from V and 0 bases from J, with 8 bases between. The CDR3 consists of 15 residues. Per germline, CDR1 SNHLY and CDR2 FYNNEI. Written as DNA, the CDR3 is TGTGCCAGCAGTTCAAGGGCCTCTGGGGCCAACGTCCTGACTTTC. It translates to CASSSRASGANVLTF. Full variable domain (remainder filled in from reference TRBV2 and TRBJ2-6): EPEVTQTPSHQVTQMGQEVILRCVPISNHLYFYWYRQILGQKVEFLVSFYNNEISEKSEIFDDQFSVERPDGSNFTLKIRSTKLEDSAMYFCASSSRASGANVLTFGAGSRLTVL.

This clonotype was seen only once. The J gene is TRBJ2-5, the V gene TRBV30, with TRBD2 identical over 13 bases. This CDR3 is 13 amino acids long. J was trimmed by 3 bases and V by 8 bases; bases with no gene match: 3. The germline CDR1 and CDR2 sequences are GTSNPN and SVGIG (reference sequence). In DNA form, the CDR3 reads TGTGCCCCCGGACTAGCGGGGGAAGAGACCCAGTACTTC. Encoded protein: CAPGLAGEETQYF.

This clonotype was detected once. The chain is built from TRBV20-1 and TRBJ1-4, with D hard to call. The CDR3 totals 12 residues. With 1 base removed from V and 8 bases from J, the gap between germline ends came to 8 bases. Per germline, CDR1 DFQATT and CDR2 SNEGSKA (reference sequence). This chain's CDR3 is CSARGGGEKLFF. The CDR3 nucleotides read TGCAGTGCTAGAGGCGGTGGGGAAAAACTGTTTTTT.

The V and J genes are TRBV20-1 and TRBJ2-3; D tentatively fits TRBD1 or TRBD2 (5 bases each). This CDR3 is 16 amino acids long. V shed 4 bases and J shed 2 bases, with 19 bases lying between them. Germline CDR1 DFQATT, CDR2 SNEGSKA (reference sequence). The CDR3 loop is CSAINPQEVDTDTQYF. DNA of the CDR3: TGCAGTGCTATAAACCCACAGGAGGTAGACACAGATACGCAGTATTTT.

The rearrangement joins TRBV3-1 to TRBJ1-6; possibly TRBD1 for D (5 bases). From germline, CDR1 is LGHDT and CDR2 YNNKEL (reference sequence). The CDR3 sequence is 13 residues long. The V gene lost 7 bases and the J gene lost 7 bases, with 11 bases spanning the gap. CDR3 sequence reads: CASKWGVNSPLHF. In DNA, the CDR3 is TGTGCCAGCAAGTGGGGGGTAAATTCACCCCTCCACTTT.

The rearrangement links TRBV20-1 to TRBJ2-5; no clear D gene. The V and J ends lost 0 bases and 5 bases respectively, with 13 bases between them. This CDR3 has 14 amino acids. Germline V lookup: CDR1 DFQATT, CDR2 SNEGSKA (reference sequence). The CDR3 is CSARDAPVGETQYF. DNA of the CDR3: TGCAGTGCTAGAGATGCCCCAGTCGGGGAGACCCAGTACTTC.

V and J are TRBV30 and TRBJ2-3; D is ambiguous. The CDR3 contains 14 residues. V was pared by 2 bases and J by 0 bases, with 9 bases between. CDR1 GTSNPN and CDR2 SVGIG come from the germline V gene (reference sequence). In DNA form, the CDR3 reads TGTGCCTGGAGTAAGGCGAGGAGCACAGATACGCAGTATTTT. Residues: CAWSKARSTDTQYF.

The chain employs TRBV29-1 and TRBJ1-3; D is uncertain. CDR1 and CDR2 from the germline V gene are SQVTM and ANQGSEA. The V end lost 6 bases, the J end lost 2 bases, and 11 bases lay between the germline ends. The CDR3 has 13 residues. As DNA, the CDR3 is TGCAGCGTGGGATTAAGTACTGGAAACACCATATATTTT. Protein product: CSVGLSTGNTIYF.

CDR3 region: CASSLETGRQETQYF. The CDR3 DNA sequence: TGTGCCAGCAGTCTAGAGACAGGGAGACAAGAGACCCAGTACTTC. This rearrangement joins TRBV27 to TRBJ2-5, with 7 bases that match TRBD1. This CDR3 spans 15 amino acids. The germline CDR1 and CDR2 sequences are MNHEY and SMNVEV (reference sequence). The junction had 8 bases not matched to a gene; V was cut back by 5 bases and J by 2 bases.

This sequence joins TRBV28 and TRBJ2-7; TRBD1 matches 8 bases. Trimming took 5 bases from V and 0 from J; bases not matched to a gene: 6. CDR1 is MDHEN, CDR2 SYDVKM, per germline. There are 15 residues in the CDR3. CDR3 in amino acids: CASSGGQGLSYEQYV. The CDR3 DNA is TGTGCCAGCAGTGGAGGACAGGGCCTCTCCTACGAGCAGTACGTC.

The rearrangement joins TRBV6-5 to TRBJ2-7; 12 bases are a match to TRBD2. V gave up 4 bases and J gave up 0 bases; unmatched junction bases: 10. Germline values: CDR1 MNHEY, CDR2 SVGAGI. CDR3 length: 18 residues. CDR3 DNA: TGTGCCAGCAGTTCCACCCGACTAGCGGGGGCCTTCTCCTACGAGCAGTACTTC. It is translated as CASSSTRLAGAFSYEQYF.

CDR3 DNA: TGTGCCAGCAGCTTAAGCGGCAGGACGGTAGATTCACCCCTCCACTTT. Translation gives CASSLSGRTVDSPLHF. The rearrangement links TRBV7-3 to TRBJ1-6; D not resolved. From germline, CDR1 is SGHTA and CDR2 FQGTGA. Trimming cost V 1 base and J 8 bases, with 15 bases left between them. The CDR3 contains 16 residues.

The CDR3 DNA follows: TGCAGTGCTACCTCCGGGACTAGCGCGACCGGGGAGCTGTTTTTT. It is translated as CSATSGTSATGELFF. The chain has TRBV20-1 and TRBJ2-2, with 10 bases lining up with TRBD2. With 4 bases clipped from V and 5 bases from J, the junction kept 7 bases outside the gene matches. CDR1 is DFQATT, CDR2 SNEGSKA, per germline (reference sequence). There are 15 residues in the CDR3.

V and J are TRBV9 and TRBJ2-7, with D possibly being TRBD1 or TRBD2 (5 bases each). Trimming pared 0 bases from V and 2 bases from J, leaving 15 bases between. This CDR3 spans 16 amino acids. CDR1 and CDR2 from the germline V gene are SGDLS and YYNGEE. In DNA form, the CDR3 reads TGTGCCAGCAGCGTAGGACCAGAGGGGTCGGCCTACGAGCAGTACTTC. This codes for CASSVGPEGSAYEQYF.

The chain combines TRBV20-1 with TRBJ1-1; D remains unclear. Between the trimmed V and J ends, which lost 6 bases and 2 bases, there was a span of 19 bases. From germline, CDR1 is DFQATT and CDR2 SNEGSKA (reference sequence). The CDR3 has 15 amino acids. CDR3 bases: TGCAGTGCCTCCCCTCGGAGGGTTGCAAACACTGAAGCTTTCTTT. Translation: CSASPRRVANTEAFF.

The CDR3 region is CASSLREGVGEAFF. CDR3 in DNA: TGTGCCAGCAGTTTAAGGGAGGGGGTGGGTGAAGCTTTCTTT. The chain carries TRBV27 and TRBJ1-1, with a possible D match to TRBD1 (6 bases). The CDR3 is 14 amino acids. Trimming stripped 2 bases from V and 7 bases from J, with 14 bases between. Germline-derived CDR1 and CDR2 are MNHEY and SMNVEV (reference sequence).